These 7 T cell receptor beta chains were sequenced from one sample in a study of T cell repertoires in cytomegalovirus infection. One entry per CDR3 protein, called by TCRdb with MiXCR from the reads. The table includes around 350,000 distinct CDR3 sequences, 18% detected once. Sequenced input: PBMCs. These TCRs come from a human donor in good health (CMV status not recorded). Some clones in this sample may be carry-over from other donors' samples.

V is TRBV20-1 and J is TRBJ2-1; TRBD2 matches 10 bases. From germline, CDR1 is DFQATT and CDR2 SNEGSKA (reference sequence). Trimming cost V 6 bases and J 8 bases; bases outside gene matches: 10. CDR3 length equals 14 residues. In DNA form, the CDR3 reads TGCAGTGCATATGGACTAGCGGAGAACCATGAGCAGTTCTTC. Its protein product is CSAYGLAENHEQFF.

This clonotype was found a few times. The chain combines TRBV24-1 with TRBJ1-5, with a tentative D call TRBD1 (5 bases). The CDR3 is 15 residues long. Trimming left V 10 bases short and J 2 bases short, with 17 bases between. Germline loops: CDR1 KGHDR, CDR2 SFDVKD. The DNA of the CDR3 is TGTGCCACAGGCAGCAGGGTGGGGGGCAATCAGCCCCAGCATTTT. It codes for CATGSRVGGNQPQHF.

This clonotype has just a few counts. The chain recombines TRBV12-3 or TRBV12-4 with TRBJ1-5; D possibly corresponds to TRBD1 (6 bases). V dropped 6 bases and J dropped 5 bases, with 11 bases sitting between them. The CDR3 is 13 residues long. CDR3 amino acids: CASSRDNHQPQHF. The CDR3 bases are TGTGCCAGCAGCCGGGACAACCATCAGCCCCAGCATTTT.

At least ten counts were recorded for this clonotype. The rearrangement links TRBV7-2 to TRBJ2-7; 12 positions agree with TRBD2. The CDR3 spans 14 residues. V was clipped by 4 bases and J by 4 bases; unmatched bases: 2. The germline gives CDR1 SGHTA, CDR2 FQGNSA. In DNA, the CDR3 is TGTGCCAGCAGCTACGGACTAGCGGGGTACGAGCAGTACTTC. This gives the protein CASSYGLAGYEQYF.

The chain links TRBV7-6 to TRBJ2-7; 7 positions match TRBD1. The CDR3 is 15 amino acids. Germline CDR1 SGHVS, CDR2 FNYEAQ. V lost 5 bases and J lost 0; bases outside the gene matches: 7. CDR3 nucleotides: TGTGCCAGCAGCGTTGGACAGGCGAGCTCCTACGAGCAGTACTTC. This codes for CASSVGQASSYEQYF.

CDR3 residues: CASSEDRGHEQFF. The CDR3 nucleotides read TGTGCCAGCAGTGAAGACAGGGGGCATGAGCAGTTCTTC. The rearrangement uses TRBV6-1 and TRBJ2-1, with TRBD1 matching over 9 bases. The CDR3 is 13 residues long. The V segment lost 1 base and the J segment 8 bases; nucleotides outside the gene matches: 0. Per germline, CDR1 MNHNS and CDR2 SASEGT.

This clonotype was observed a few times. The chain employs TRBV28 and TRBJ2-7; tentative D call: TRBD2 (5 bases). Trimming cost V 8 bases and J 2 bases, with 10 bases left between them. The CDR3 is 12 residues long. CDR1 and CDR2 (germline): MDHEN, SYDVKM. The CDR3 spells CASGSVTYEQYF. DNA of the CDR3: TGTGCCAGCGGTAGCGTCACCTACGAGCAGTACTTC.